A single sample gave rise to the 26 T cell receptor beta chains below, sequenced in a study of cytomegalovirus exposure and HLA in healthy donors. The PCR used 60 Vbeta and 13 Jbeta primers. Method: immunoSEQ multiplex PCR; TCRdb's copy keeps in-frame clones and lacks some. The data hold under 250,000 clones, with around 79% observed a single time. Sequences were obtained from PBMCs. The receptor source for this set is a woman in her twenties or thirties in good health and CMV-seropositive.

With regard to this clone: One end of the junction is discordant with germline, which a read error may explain. Other DNA sequences in this specimen translate into the identical CDR3. V is TRBV5-1 and J is TRBJ1-1, with D maybe TRBD1 (6 bases). Germline-derived CDR1 and CDR2 are SGHRS and YFSETQ. CDR3 length: 14 residues. The DNA for the CDR3 is TGCGCCAGCAGCGCCGACAGGATGAACACTGAAGCTTTTTTT. Translated: CASSADRMNTEAFF.

The chain recombines TRBV27 with TRBJ2-7; 9 bases map to TRBD1. The CDR3 has 14 amino acids. The V segment lost 5 bases and the J segment 6 bases; nucleotides outside the gene matches: 8. The germline V gene encodes CDR1 MNHEY and CDR2 SMNVEV (reference sequence). This CDR3 is CASSPRDRVSEQYF. The CDR3, as DNA: TGTGCCAGCAGTCCCCGGGACAGGGTCAGCGAGCAGTACTTC.

Concerning this clone itself: The limits of the CDR3 on the DNA are not certain, so only TCRdb's listed CDR3 is given. This CDR3 reads CASSYPTAPAFF. This chain joins TRBV5-8 and TRBJ1-5; the D segment call TRBD1 is taken from the table without a DNA check. Germline lookup yields CDR1 SGHTS and CDR2 YDEGEE. The CDR3 is 12 amino acids long, termini counted.

The chain uses TRBV5-6 and TRBJ2-1; 7 nucleotides agree with TRBD1. V gave up 0 bases and J gave up 8 bases; unmatched junction bases: 11. The CDR3 runs to 16 residues. The germline V gene has CDR1 SGHDT and CDR2 YYEEEE. CDR3 protein: CASSLGGPGGRDEQFF. The CDR3, as DNA: TGTGCCAGCAGCTTGGGAGGTCCAGGGGGTCGGGATGAGCAGTTCTTC.

The rearrangement uses TRBV9 and TRBJ2-1; TRBD2 might be the D (5 bases). The CDR3 length is 12 residues. V lost 6 bases and J 7 bases, leaving 11 bases between the germline ends. CDR1 and CDR2 from the germline V gene are SGDLS and YYNGEE. As DNA, the CDR3 is TGTGCCAGCACGGGTCCGGGGAATGAGCAGTTCTTC. Its protein is CASTGPGNEQFF.

CDR3 protein: CASLAKGTGKYEQYF. The CDR3 DNA reads as TGTGCCAGCCTTGCGAAGGGGACAGGGAAATACGAGCAGTACTTC. The chain couples TRBV27 to TRBJ2-5; TRBD1 agrees at 9 bases. The DNA end is more similar to TRBJ2-7, so the J call may be wrong. The CDR3 covers 15 residues. The germline V gene encodes CDR1 MNHEY and CDR2 SMNVEV (reference sequence).

V gene TRBV5-8 combines with J gene TRBJ2-7; TRBD2 might be the D (6 bases). V lost 0 bases to trimming and J lost 3 bases, with 10 bases between them. Germline CDR1 is SGHTS and CDR2 is YDEGEE. CDR3 length: 14 residues. CDR3 protein: CASSLGGGSYEQYF. For the CDR3, the DNA is TGTGCCAGCAGCTTGGGTGGGGGGAGCTACGAGCAGTACTTC.

The chain joins TRBV29-1 to TRBJ2-7; TRBD1 matches at 9 bases. Looked up from germline, CDR1 is SQVTM and CDR2 is ANQGSEA. With V trimmed by 4 bases and J by 4 bases, 2 bases remained unmatched. The CDR3 spans 12 residues. The CDR3 DNA reads TGCAGCGTTGGACAGGGGGTTTACGAGCAGTACTTC. Translated, it gives CSVGQGVYEQYF.

CDR3 protein: CASSLSTASYEQYF. The CDR3, as DNA: TGTGCCAGCAGTTTATCTACAGCCTCCTACGAGCAGTACTTC. This chain links TRBV27 with TRBJ2-7, with D uncertain. V was shortened by 0 bases and J by 0 bases, with 6 bases between the two germline ends. The CDR3 is 14 amino acids. CDR1 MNHEY and CDR2 SMNVEV come from the germline V gene (reference sequence).

The chain couples TRBV5-4 to TRBJ1-1, with a possible D match to TRBD1 (6 bases). CDR1 is SGHNT and CDR2 is YYREEE in the germline V gene (reference sequence). V gave up 0 bases and J gave up 0 bases, with 18 bases separating them. The CDR3 extends over 18 amino acids. The CDR3 loop reads CASSLDRAPNLVNTEAFF. The CDR3 region has the DNA TGTGCCAGCAGCTTGGACAGGGCCCCAAATCTGGTGAACACTGAAGCTTTCTTT.

This sequence joins TRBV5-1 and TRBJ2-7; TRBD1 aligns across 11 bases. Per the germline V gene, CDR1 is SGHRS and CDR2 is YFSETQ. Trimming cost V 3 bases and J 4 bases; bases outside gene matches: 12. CDR3 size: 17 residues. For the CDR3, the DNA is TGCGCCAGCAGCTCTCCCGGGACAGGGGGAGATCGGTACGAGCAGTACTTC. Amino acid sequence: CASSSPGTGGDRYEQYF.

The chain recombines TRBV19 with TRBJ2-7; D is unclear. CDR1 and CDR2 from the germline V gene are LNHDA and SQIVND (reference sequence). The CDR3 is made up of 15 amino acids. V lost 3 bases and J 2 bases, leaving 14 bases between the germline ends. CDR3 DNA sequence: TGTGCCAGTAGTATGGGTCAGGCTTATACCTACGAGCAGTACTTC. Translating it yields CASSMGQAYTYEQYF.

As concerns this clone: Other nucleotide sequences from this sample produce the same CDR3. This chain uses TRBV6-4 with TRBJ2-1, with 9 bases identical to TRBD2. V shed 0 bases and J 7 bases; nucleotides not matched to a gene: 4. Germline CDR1 and CDR2: MRHNA and SNTAGT. The CDR3 totals 15 residues. Here the CDR3 reads CASSDSLAGGNEQFF. In DNA, the CDR3 is TGTGCCAGCAGTGACTCACTAGCGGGCGGGAATGAGCAGTTCTTC.

The genes are TRBV9 and TRBJ1-1; D gene ambiguous. Trimming removed 0 bases from V and 0 bases from J, with 9 bases in between. CDR1 and CDR2 (germline): SGDLS, YYNGEE. CDR3 length: 15 amino acids. This CDR3 reads CASSVVVDLNTEAFF. CDR3 in DNA: TGTGCCAGCAGCGTAGTGGTAGATTTGAACACTGAAGCTTTCTTT.

The chain employs TRBV7-9 and TRBJ2-7; 7 bases line up with TRBD1. The CDR3 loop spans 14 amino acids. Germline V gene sequence: CDR1 SEHNR, CDR2 FQNEAQ (reference sequence). With 6 bases clipped from V and 8 bases from J, the junction kept 13 bases outside the gene matches. The chain's CDR3 is CASSTDLGQRKQYF. The CDR3 bases are TGTGCCAGCAGTACTGACCTGGGACAGCGTAAGCAGTACTTC.

V and J are TRBV7-8 and TRBJ1-1; possibly TRBD1 for D (5 bases). The V end was cut by 7 bases, the J end by 1 base, with 19 bases between. CDR1 SGHVS and CDR2 FQNEAQ come from the germline V gene. This CDR3 contains 16 residues. CDR3 sequence (DNA): TGTGCCAGCACCCTAAAAACGGGACTCAAGAACACTGAAGCTTTCTTT. Translated, it gives CASTLKTGLKNTEAFF.

The rearrangement joins TRBV7-8 to TRBJ1-2; D may be TRBD1 (5 bases). V lost 1 base and J lost 8, with 17 bases in between. Germline V lookup: CDR1 SGHVS, CDR2 FQNEAQ. This CDR3 is 15 amino acids long. The CDR3 spells CASSLVRVSRRGYTF. CDR3 DNA sequence: TGTGCCAGCAGCTTAGTCAGGGTCTCCAGGCGGGGCTACACCTTC.

The chain links TRBV4-3 to TRBJ2-1, with D unclear. CDR3 length: 13 amino acids. Germline CDR1 LGHNA, CDR2 YSLEER. V was trimmed by 1 base and J by 10 bases, leaving 11 bases between them. DNA of the CDR3: TGCGCCAGCAGCCAAGTCCTAGGCGGAGAGCAGTTCTTC. This codes for CASSQVLGGEQFF.

This chain joins TRBV5-1 and TRBJ2-2; 8 bases agree with TRBD2. The CDR3 has 16 amino acids. From germline, CDR1 is SGHRS and CDR2 YFSETQ. V lost 0 bases and J lost 3; bases outside the gene matches: 4. The CDR3 DNA is TGCGCCAGCAGCTTGGTCGGGAGGGGCTACACCGGGGAGCTGTTTTTT. It translates to CASSLVGRGYTGELFF.

V and J are TRBV27 and TRBJ2-5; 9 bases agree with TRBD1. Germline CDR1 MNHEY, CDR2 SMNVEV (reference sequence). The CDR3 has 15 amino acids. The V gene end was trimmed by 8 bases and the J gene end by 4 bases; junction bases not matched to a gene: 11. This CDR3 is CASGPTGGPLETQYF. The CDR3 region has the DNA TGTGCCAGCGGCCCGACAGGGGGGCCTCTAGAGACCCAGTACTTC.

The chain combines TRBV5-8 with TRBJ2-7, with TRBD1 as a possible D gene (6 bases). The CDR3 covers 14 residues. CDR1 and CDR2 from the germline V gene are SGHTS and YDEGEE. V was pared by 2 bases and J by 2 bases, with 11 bases between. The CDR3 region is CASSFQGHAYEQYF. The CDR3 DNA follows: TGTGCCAGCAGCTTCCAGGGGCACGCCTACGAGCAGTACTTC.

This chain uses TRBV11-2 with TRBJ2-1; no reliable D call. With 0 bases removed from V and 5 bases from J, the gap between germline ends came to 2 bases. The CDR3 extends over 12 amino acids. Looked up from germline, CDR1 is SGHAT and CDR2 is FQNNGV. The chain's CDR3 is CASSLDDNEQFF. The CDR3 nucleotides are TGTGCCAGCAGCTTAGACGACAATGAGCAGTTCTTC.

The chain uses TRBV2 and TRBJ2-7; D is uncertain. This CDR3 has 14 amino acids. V was shortened by 7 bases and J by 3 bases, with 16 bases between the two germline ends. The germline V gene has CDR1 SNHLY and CDR2 FYNNEI. In nucleotides, the CDR3 is TGTGCCAGCACGGCGGCGGTAGTACTCTACGAGCAGTACTTC. Its protein is CASTAAVVLYEQYF.

The gene calls are TRBV9 and TRBJ1-2, with 10 positions matching TRBD1. There are 15 residues in the CDR3. V was pared by 4 bases and J by 6 bases, with 9 bases of the junction left unmatched. CDR1 SGDLS and CDR2 YYNGEE come from the germline V gene. The CDR3, as DNA: TGTGCCAGCAGCTATACCCAGGGACAGGGGAATGGCTACACCTTC. Translation: CASSYTQGQGNGYTF.

The chain uses TRBV19 and TRBJ1-2; possible D gene TRBD1, 5 bases. V lost 3 bases and J lost 8, with 7 bases in between. This CDR3 has 11 amino acids. Germline CDR1 reads LNHDA; CDR2 reads SQIVND (reference sequence). Written as DNA, the CDR3 is TGTGCCAGTAGTATTACAGGAGGCTACACCTTC. As protein: CASSITGGYTF.

This clone came up a few times. The CDR3 DNA reads TGCAGCGTTGCGGGGGACAGCTACCCGCGGACCTACGAGCAGTACTTC. As protein: CSVAGDSYPRTYEQYF. V usage is TRBV29-1 and J usage is TRBJ2-7, with a possible D match to TRBD1 (7 bases). The length of the CDR3 is 16 residues. With 4 bases removed from V and 2 bases from J, the gap between germline ends came to 21 bases. The V gene's germline CDR1 is SQVTM and CDR2 ANQGSEA.